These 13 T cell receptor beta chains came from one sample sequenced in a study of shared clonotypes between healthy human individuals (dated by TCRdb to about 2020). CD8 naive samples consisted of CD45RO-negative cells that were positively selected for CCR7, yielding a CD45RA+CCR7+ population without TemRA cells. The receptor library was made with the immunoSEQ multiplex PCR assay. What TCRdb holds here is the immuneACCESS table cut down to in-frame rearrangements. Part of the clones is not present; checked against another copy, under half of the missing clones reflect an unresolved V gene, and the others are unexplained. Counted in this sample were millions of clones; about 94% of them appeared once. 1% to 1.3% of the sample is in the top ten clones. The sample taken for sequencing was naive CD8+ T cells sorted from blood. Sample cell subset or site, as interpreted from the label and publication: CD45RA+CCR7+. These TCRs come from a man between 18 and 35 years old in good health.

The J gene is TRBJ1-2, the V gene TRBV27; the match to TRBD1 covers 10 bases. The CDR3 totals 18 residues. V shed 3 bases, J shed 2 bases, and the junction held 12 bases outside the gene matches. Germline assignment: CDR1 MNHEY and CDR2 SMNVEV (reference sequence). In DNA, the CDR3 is TGTGCCAGCAGTTTCACGGGGACAGGGGAACAACCCAACTATGGCTACACCTTC. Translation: CASSFTGTGEQPNYGYTF.

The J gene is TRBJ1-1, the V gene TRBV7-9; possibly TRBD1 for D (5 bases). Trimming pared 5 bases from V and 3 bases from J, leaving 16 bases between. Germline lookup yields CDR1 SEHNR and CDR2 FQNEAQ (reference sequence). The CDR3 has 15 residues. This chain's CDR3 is CASSGVGTRDTEAFF. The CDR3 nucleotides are TGTGCCAGCAGCGGAGTGGGGACCAGGGACACTGAAGCTTTCTTT.

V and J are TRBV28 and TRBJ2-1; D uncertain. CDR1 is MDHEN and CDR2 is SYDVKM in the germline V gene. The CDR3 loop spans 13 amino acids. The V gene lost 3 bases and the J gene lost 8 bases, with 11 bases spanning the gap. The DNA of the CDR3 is TGTGCCAGCAGTTTTTTTTCGAATTATGAGCAGTTCTTC. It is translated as CASSFFSNYEQFF.

The CDR3 reads CASSLAWLEGDIQYF. The CDR3 DNA reads TGTGCCAGCAGCTTAGCGTGGCTAGAAGGGGACATTCAGTACTTC. The chain links TRBV7-8 to TRBJ2-4; D is perhaps TRBD1 (5 bases). The V end lost 0 bases, the J end lost 8 bases, and 14 bases lay between the germline ends. The CDR3 is 15 residues long. Looked up from germline, CDR1 is SGHVS and CDR2 is FQNEAQ.

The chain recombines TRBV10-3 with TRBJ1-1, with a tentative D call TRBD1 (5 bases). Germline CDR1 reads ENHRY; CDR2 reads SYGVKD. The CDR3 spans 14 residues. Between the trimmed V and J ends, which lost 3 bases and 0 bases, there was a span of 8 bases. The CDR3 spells CAISDQGVNTEAFF. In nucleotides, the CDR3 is TGTGCCATCAGTGACCAGGGAGTGAACACTGAAGCTTTCTTT.

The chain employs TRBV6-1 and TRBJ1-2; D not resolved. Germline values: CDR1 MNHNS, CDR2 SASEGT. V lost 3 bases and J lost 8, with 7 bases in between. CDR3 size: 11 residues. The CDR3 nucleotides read TGTGCCAGCAGTGAGCCTATAGGCTACACCTTC. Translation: CASSEPIGYTF.

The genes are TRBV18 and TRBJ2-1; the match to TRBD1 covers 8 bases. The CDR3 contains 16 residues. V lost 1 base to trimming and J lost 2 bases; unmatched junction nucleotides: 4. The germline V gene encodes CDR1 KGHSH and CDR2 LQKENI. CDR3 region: CASSPLTGEAYNEQFF. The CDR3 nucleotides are TGTGCCAGCTCACCACTGACAGGGGAAGCCTACAATGAGCAGTTCTTC.

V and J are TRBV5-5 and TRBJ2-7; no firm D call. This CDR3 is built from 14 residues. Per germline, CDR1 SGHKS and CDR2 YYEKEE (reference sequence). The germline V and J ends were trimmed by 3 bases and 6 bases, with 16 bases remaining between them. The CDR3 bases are TGTGCCAGCAGCTGGACCGGCCCGGGCTCCGAGCAGTACTTC. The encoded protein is CASSWTGPGSEQYF.

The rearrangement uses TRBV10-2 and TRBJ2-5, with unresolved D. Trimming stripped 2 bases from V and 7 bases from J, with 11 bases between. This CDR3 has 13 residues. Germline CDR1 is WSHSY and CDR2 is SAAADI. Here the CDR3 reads CASSEGASGTQYF. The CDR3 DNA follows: TGCGCCAGCAGTGAGGGCGCGTCCGGGACCCAGTACTTC.

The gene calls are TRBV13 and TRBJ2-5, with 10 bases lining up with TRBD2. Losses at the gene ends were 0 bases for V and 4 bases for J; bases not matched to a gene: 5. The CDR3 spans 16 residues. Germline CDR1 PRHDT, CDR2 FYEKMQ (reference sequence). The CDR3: CASSLGSGGAPETQYF. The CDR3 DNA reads TGTGCCAGCAGCTTAGGAAGCGGGGGGGCCCCAGAGACCCAGTACTTC.

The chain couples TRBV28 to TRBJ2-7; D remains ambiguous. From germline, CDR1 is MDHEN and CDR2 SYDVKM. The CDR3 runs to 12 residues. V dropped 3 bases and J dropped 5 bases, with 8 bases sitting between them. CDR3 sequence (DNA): TGTGCCAGCAGTTTTCAGTTTCACGAGCAGTACTTC. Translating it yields CASSFQFHEQYF.

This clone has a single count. The CDR3 protein is CASSAPRGAGGDTQYF. As DNA, the CDR3 is TGTGCCAGCAGCGCCCCTCGCGGGGCCGGGGGAGATACGCAGTATTTT. The chain employs TRBV9 and TRBJ2-3; tentatively, D is TRBD2 (6 bases). Germline loops: CDR1 SGDLS, CDR2 YYNGEE. This CDR3 spans 16 amino acids. With 3 bases removed from V and 5 bases from J, the gap between germline ends came to 19 bases.

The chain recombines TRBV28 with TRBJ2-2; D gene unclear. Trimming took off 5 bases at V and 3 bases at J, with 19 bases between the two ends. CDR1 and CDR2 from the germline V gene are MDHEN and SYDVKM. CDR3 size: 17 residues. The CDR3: CASSPPGRIQDTGELFF. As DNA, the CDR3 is TGTGCCAGCAGTCCCCCGGGTAGAATCCAAGACACCGGGGAGCTGTTTTTT.